The source of this TCR beta chain is a study of T cells expressing NK-cell markers. Whole-study context: Sorted CD3+CD56+NKG2C+, CD3+CD56+NKG2C- and CD3+CD56-NKG2C+ T cells provided the TCR beta repertoires. One of eight sequenced donors was HCMV-seronegative; the other seven were seropositive.

As to this clonotype: Antigen specificity is unknown.

Reanalyzing the 5' RACE reads, TCRdb keeps one entry per CDR3 protein, without DNA. The specimen's table records a few hundred thousand distinct CDR3 sequences. Overall study findings and caveats: Specificity for HCMV among expanded NKG2C+ T cell clones was not established. For several donors, the dominant NKG2C+ clonotypes made up about 1.0-8% of their CD8+ T cells.

This CDR3 has 14 amino acids. Germline CDR1 is MNHEY and CDR2 is SMNVEV (reference sequence). The sequence derives from a man aged 18-70 years in good health. Sequencing was performed on blood T cells: a sorted CD56 or NKG2C T cell subset, CD4+ or CD8+ T cells, or bulk PBMC T cells (not recorded which). The chain recombines TRBV27 with TRBJ1-1; TCRdb picks TRBD1, but there is no DNA to check that call. Here the CDR3 reads CASRDTLLNTEAFF.